Shown below are 3 T cell receptor beta chains from a single sample sequenced in a study of memory CD4+ T cells and cytomegalovirus serostatus. Single viable CD3+CD4+CD8-CD45RO+ cells were sorted as the memory CD4+ T cells. This table comes from immunoSEQ multiplex PCR, and its TCRdb copy is limited to in-frame clones, with some not included. The sample holds over 60,000 clones, approximately 78% seen once. The sequencing input was memory CD4+ T cells from blood. These receptor sequences come from an adult in good health and CMV-seronegative.

This clone ranks as medium-sized. The V and J genes are TRBV6-1 and TRBJ1-2; D remains unclear. V was shortened by 7 bases and J by 5 bases, with 14 bases between the two germline ends. CDR3 length equals 13 residues. Looked up from germline, CDR1 is MNHNS and CDR2 is SASEGT. The CDR3 is CASMFGEEYGYTF. The CDR3 DNA sequence: TGTGCCAGCATGTTTGGGGAGGAGTATGGCTACACCTTC.

The J gene is TRBJ2-6, the V gene TRBV9; D is possibly TRBD1 (5 bases). This CDR3 contains 15 residues. Trimming removed 4 bases at V and 7 bases at J, with 15 bases between. Per germline, CDR1 SGDLS and CDR2 YYNGEE. CDR3 coding DNA: TGTGCCAGCAGCCCACAGGCCGCGGTAGCCAACGTCCTGACTTTC. Its protein product is CASSPQAAVANVLTF.

The gene calls are TRBV30 and TRBJ1-4; perhaps TRBD1 as D (6 bases). CDR3 size: 14 residues. Germline V gives CDR1 GTSNPN, CDR2 SVGIG (reference sequence). V lost 1 base and J 2 bases, leaving 8 bases between the germline ends. This CDR3 is CAWSGGRTNEKLFF. DNA of the CDR3: TGTGCCTGGAGTGGGGGGCGGACTAATGAAAAACTGTTTTTT.